This TCR beta chain was profiled in a study of T cell responses to AZD1222 COVID-19 vaccine. Study-wide points: Just a handful of people given AZD1222 tested seropositive at baseline. Spike-specific TCR breadth and depth rose after two AZD1222 doses.

Some clones are missing from TCRdb's copy, which holds only in-frame ones; the method was immunoSEQ multiplex PCR. The sample records around 130,000 clones, around 83% being singletons. With respect to this clone: Its antigen is unidentified.

CDR1 and CDR2 (germline): LGHDT, YNNKEL (reference sequence). V lost 1 base to trimming and J lost 4 bases, with 14 bases between them. This CDR3 is 15 amino acids long. The sample here was peripheral blood, taken on day 0 of AZD1222 vaccination. The V gene is TRBV3-1 (or the pseudogene TRBV3-2), the J gene TRBJ2-7; weak D call: TRBD1 (6 bases). The clonotype originates from an adult in good health. The chain's CDR3 is CASSQGWNREYEQYF. CDR3 in DNA: TGTGCCAGCAGCCAAGGGTGGAACAGGGAGTACGAGCAGTACTTC.